This T cell receptor beta chain was sequenced for a study of cytomegalovirus exposure and HLA in healthy donors. Study-level results: In the analysis, some V segments, TRBV6-2 and TRBV6-3 included, were excluded as indistinguishable. In a later analysis, HLA-C alleles had the fewest associated TCRs, DRB1 alleles the most. It was reported that TCR beta sequences correctly inferred the HLA-A and HLA-B alleles for most subjects.

This CDR3 has 16 amino acids. V shed 2 bases and J 7 bases; nucleotides not matched to a gene: 7. CDR1 is SGHDN, CDR2 FVKESK, per germline. PCR used 60 Vbeta primers and 13 Jbeta primers. The assay was immunoSEQ multiplex PCR, and TCRdb's table has in-frame clones only and misses some. In the table there are under 200,000 clones, roughly 83% of which are singletons. Sampled while nominally healthy, donors likely had unrecorded immune exposures. As to this clone: Its specificity is not known.

The specimen was PBMCs. The receptor was derived from a male donor in good health and CMV-seropositive. The chain has TRBV14 and TRBJ2-1; 11 bases match TRBD2. The CDR3 DNA is TGTGCCAGCAGCCAATGGCGACTAGCGGGGTTGAATGAGCAGTTCTTC. This encodes CASSQWRLAGLNEQFF. Based on the CDR3 plus reference TRBV14 and TRBJ2-1, the full variable domain is EAGVTQFPSHSVIEKGQTVTLRCDPISGHDNLYWYRRVMGKEIKFLLHFVKESKQDESGMPNNRFLAERTGGTYSTLKVQPAELEDSGVYFCASSQWRLAGLNEQFFGPGTRLTVL.